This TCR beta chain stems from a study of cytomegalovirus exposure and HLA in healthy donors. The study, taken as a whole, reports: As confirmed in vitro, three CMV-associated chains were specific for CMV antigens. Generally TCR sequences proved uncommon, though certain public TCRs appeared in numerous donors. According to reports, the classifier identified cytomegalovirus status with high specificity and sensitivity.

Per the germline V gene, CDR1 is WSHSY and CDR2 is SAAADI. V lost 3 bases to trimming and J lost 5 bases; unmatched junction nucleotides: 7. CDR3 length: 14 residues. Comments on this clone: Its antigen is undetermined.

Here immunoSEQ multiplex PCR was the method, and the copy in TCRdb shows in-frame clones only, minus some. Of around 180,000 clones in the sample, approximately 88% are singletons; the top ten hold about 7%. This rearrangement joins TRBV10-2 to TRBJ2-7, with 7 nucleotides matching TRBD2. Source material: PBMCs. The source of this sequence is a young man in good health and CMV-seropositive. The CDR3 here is CASSEIGRIHEQYF. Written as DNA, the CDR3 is TGCGCCAGCAGTGAAATCGGGAGGATCCACGAGCAGTACTTC.